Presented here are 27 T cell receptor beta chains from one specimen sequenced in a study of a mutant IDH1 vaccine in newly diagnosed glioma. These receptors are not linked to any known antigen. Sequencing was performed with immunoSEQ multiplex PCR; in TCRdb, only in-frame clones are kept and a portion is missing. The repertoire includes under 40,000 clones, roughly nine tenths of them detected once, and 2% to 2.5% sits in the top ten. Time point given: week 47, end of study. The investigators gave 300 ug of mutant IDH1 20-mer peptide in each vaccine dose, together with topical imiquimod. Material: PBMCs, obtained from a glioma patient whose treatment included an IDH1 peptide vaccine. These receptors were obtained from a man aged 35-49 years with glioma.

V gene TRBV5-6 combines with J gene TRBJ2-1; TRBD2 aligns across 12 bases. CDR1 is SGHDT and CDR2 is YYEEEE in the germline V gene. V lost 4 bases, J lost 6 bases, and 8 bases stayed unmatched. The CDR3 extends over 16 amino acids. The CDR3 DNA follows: TGTGCCAGCAGCACCCGACTAGCGGGAGACCTCAATGAGCAGTTCTTC. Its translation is CASSTRLAGDLNEQFF.

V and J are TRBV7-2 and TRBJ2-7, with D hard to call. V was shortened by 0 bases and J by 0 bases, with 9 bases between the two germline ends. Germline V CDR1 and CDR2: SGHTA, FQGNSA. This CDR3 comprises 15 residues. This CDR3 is CASSLAAVSSYEQYF. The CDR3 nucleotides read TGTGCCAGCAGCTTAGCGGCAGTAAGCTCCTACGAGCAGTACTTC.

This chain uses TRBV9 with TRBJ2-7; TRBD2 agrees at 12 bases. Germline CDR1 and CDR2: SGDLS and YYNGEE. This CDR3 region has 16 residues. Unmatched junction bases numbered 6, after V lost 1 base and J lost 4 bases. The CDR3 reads CASSVNPLAGGYEQYF. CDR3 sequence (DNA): TGTGCCAGCAGCGTAAATCCTCTAGCGGGAGGGTACGAGCAGTACTTC.

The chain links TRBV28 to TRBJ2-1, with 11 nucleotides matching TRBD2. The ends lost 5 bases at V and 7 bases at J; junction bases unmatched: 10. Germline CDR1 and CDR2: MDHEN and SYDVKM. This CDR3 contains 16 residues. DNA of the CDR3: TGTGCCAGCAGTCCTAGACTAGCGGGGTTTTTAAATGAGCAGTTCTTC. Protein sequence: CASSPRLAGFLNEQFF.

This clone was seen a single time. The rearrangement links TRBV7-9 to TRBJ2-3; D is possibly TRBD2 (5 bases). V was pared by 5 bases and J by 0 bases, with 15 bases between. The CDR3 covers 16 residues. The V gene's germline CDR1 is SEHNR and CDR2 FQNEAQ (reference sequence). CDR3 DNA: TGTGCCAGCAGCCCGCACTATACGGGGAGCACAGATACGCAGTATTTT. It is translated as CASSPHYTGSTDTQYF.

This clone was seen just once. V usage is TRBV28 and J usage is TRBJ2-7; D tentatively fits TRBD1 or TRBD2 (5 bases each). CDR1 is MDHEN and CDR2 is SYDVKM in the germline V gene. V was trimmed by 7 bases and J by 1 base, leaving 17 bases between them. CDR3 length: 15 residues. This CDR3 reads CASTPRVRGSYEQYV. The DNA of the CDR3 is TGTGCCAGCACGCCGCGGGTGAGGGGATCCTACGAGCAGTACGTC.

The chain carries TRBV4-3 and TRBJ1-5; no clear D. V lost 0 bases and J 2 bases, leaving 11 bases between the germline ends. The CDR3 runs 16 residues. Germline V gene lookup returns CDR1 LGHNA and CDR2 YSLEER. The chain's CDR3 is CASSQEWVGGNQPQHF. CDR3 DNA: TGCGCCAGCAGCCAAGAGTGGGTTGGCGGCAATCAGCCCCAGCATTTT.

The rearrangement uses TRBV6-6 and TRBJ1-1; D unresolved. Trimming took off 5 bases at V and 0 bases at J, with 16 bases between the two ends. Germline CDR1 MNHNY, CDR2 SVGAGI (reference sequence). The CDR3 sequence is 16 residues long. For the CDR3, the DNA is TGTGCCAGCAGTCCCCCTGATGCAGGCTTGAACACTGAAGCTTTCTTT. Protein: CASSPPDAGLNTEAFF.

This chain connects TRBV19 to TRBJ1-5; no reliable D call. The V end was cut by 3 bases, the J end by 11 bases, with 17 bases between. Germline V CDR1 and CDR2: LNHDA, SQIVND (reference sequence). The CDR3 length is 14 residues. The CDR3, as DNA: TGTGCCAGTAGTATGCAGCCCCATACCCAGGCCCAGCATTTT. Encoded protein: CASSMQPHTQAQHF.

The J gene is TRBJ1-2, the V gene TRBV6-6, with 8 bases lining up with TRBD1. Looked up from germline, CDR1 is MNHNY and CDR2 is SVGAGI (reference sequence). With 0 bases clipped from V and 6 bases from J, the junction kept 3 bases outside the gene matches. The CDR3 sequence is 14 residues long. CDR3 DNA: TGTGCCAGCAGTTACTCGGGACAGGCCGATGGCTACACCTTC. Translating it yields CASSYSGQADGYTF.

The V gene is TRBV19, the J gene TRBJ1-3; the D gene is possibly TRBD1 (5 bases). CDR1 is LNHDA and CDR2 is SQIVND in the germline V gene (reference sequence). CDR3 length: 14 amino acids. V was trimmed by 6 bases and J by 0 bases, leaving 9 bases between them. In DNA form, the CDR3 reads TGTGCCAGTAGGGTACAGGTCTCTGGAAACACCATATATTTT. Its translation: CASRVQVSGNTIYF.

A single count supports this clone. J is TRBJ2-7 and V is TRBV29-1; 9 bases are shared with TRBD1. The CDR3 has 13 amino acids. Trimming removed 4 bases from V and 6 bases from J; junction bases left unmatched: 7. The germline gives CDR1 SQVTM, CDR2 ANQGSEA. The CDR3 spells CSVGHTGGSEQYF. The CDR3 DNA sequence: TGCAGCGTTGGTCACACAGGGGGCAGCGAGCAGTACTTC.

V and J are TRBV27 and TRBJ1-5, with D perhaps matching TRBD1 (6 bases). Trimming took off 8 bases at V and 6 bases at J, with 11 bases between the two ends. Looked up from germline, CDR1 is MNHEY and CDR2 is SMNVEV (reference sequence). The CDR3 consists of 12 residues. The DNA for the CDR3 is TGTGCCAGCGGCTGGACAGCTCAGCCCCAGCATTTT. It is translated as CASGWTAQPQHF.

The CDR3 DNA is TGCGCCAGCAGCCTAAACAGGGATGGCTACACCTTC. Protein sequence: CASSLNRDGYTF. The chain is built from TRBV5-1 and TRBJ1-2; D possibly corresponds to TRBD1 (6 bases). This CDR3 comprises 12 residues. Looked up from germline, CDR1 is SGHRS and CDR2 is YFSETQ. The V and J ends lost 4 bases and 6 bases respectively, with 10 bases between them.

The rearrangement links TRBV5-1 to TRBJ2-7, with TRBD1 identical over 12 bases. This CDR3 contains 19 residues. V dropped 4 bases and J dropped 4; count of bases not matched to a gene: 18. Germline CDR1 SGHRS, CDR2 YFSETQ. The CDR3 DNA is TGCGCCAGCAGCACTTATACCGGGACAGGGGGCGCGAAGGTTTACGAGCAGTACTTC. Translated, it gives CASSTYTGTGGAKVYEQYF.

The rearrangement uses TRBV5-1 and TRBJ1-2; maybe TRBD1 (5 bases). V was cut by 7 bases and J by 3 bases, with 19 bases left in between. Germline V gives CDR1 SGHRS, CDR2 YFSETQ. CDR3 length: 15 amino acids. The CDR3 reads CASGGVGRTDYGYTF. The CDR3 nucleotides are TGCGCCAGCGGAGGGGTAGGGCGGACCGACTATGGCTACACCTTC. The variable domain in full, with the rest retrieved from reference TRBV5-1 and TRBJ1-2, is KAGVTQTPRYLIKTRGQQVTLSCSPISGHRSVSWYQQTPGQGLQFLFEYFSETQRNKGNFPGRFSGRQFSNSRSEMNVSTLELGDSALYLCASGGVGRTDYGYTFGSGTRLTVV.

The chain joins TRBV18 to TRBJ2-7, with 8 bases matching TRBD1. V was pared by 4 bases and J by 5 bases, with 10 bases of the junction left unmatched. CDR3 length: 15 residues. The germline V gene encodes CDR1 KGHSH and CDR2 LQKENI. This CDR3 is CASSHNLLTGDEQYV. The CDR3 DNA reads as TGTGCCAGCTCACACAACCTACTGACAGGGGACGAGCAGTACGTC.

The CDR3 DNA follows: TGTGCCAGCAGTTTAACAGGGGAGCACGCTGAAGCTTTCTTT. Translating it yields CASSLTGEHAEAFF. The chain combines TRBV27 with TRBJ1-1; 7 bases align to TRBD1. The CDR3 has 14 residues. The V and J ends lost 2 bases and 6 bases, in that order; junction bases with no gene match: 6. Per germline, CDR1 MNHEY and CDR2 SMNVEV (reference sequence).

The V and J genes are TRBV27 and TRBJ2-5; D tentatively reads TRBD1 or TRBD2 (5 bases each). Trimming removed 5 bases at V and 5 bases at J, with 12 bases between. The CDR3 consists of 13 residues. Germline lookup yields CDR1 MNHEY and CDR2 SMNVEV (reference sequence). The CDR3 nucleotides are TGTGCCAGCAGTCCCGGGGCTCGGGAGACCCAGTACTTC. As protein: CASSPGARETQYF.

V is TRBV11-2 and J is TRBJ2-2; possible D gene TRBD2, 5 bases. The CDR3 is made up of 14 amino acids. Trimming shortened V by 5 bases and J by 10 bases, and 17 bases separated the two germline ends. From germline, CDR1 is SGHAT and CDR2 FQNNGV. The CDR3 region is CASSRFGRAAELFF. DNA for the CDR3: TGTGCCAGCAGCCGCTTTGGCCGAGCGGCGGAGCTGTTTTTT.

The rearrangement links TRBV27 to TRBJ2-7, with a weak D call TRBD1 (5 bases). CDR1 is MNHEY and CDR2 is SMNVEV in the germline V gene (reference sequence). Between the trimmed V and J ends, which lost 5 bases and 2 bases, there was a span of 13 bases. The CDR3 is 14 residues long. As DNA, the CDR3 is TGTGCCAGCAGTGGCCGGGCAGGGACCTACGAGCAGTACTTC. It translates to CASSGRAGTYEQYF.

The CDR3 DNA follows: TGCGCCAGCAGCCAAGATAGACTGGTCTACGAGCAGTACTTC. Translated: CASSQDRLVYEQYF. The chain recombines TRBV4-3 with TRBJ2-5; D remains unclear. The J call may be faulty, since TRBJ2-7 better matches the DNA end. The CDR3 sequence is 14 residues long. Per germline, CDR1 LGHNA and CDR2 YSLEER.

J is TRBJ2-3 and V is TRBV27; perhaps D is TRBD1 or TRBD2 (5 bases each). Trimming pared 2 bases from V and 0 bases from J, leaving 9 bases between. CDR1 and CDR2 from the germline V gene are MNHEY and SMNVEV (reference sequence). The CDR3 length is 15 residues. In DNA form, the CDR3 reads TGTGCCAGCAGTTTAGGGGACGGAAGCACAGATACGCAGTATTTT. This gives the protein CASSLGDGSTDTQYF.

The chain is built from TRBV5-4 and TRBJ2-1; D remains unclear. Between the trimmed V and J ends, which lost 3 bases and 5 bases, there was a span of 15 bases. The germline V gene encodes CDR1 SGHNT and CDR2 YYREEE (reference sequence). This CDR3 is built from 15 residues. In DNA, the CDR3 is TGTGCCAGCAGCTCGACCCCGAGGCCGAACAATGAGCAGTTCTTC. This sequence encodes CASSSTPRPNNEQFF.

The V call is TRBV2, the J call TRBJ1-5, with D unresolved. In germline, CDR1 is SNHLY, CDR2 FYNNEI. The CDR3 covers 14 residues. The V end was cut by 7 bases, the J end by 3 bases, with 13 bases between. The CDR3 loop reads CASTLRTDNQPQHF. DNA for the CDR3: TGTGCCAGCACCCTCCGGACGGACAATCAGCCCCAGCATTTT.

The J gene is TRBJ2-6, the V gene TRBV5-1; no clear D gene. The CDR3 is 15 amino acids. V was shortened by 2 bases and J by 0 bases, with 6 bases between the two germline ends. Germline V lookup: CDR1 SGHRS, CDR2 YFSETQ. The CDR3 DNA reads TGCGCCAGCAGCTTCCATACCTCTGGGGCCAACGTCCTGACTTTC. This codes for CASSFHTSGANVLTF. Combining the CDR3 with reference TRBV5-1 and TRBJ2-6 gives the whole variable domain KAGVTQTPRYLIKTRGQQVTLSCSPISGHRSVSWYQQTPGQGLQFLFEYFSETQRNKGNFPGRFSGRQFSNSRSEMNVSTLELGDSALYLCASSFHTSGANVLTFGAGSRLTVL.

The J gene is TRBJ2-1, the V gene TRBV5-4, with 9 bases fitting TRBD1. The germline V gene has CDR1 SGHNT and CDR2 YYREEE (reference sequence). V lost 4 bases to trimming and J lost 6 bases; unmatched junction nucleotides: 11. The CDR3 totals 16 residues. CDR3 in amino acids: CASSPNAGTGINEQFF. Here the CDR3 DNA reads TGTGCCAGCAGCCCTAACGCCGGGACAGGGATCAATGAGCAGTTCTTC.